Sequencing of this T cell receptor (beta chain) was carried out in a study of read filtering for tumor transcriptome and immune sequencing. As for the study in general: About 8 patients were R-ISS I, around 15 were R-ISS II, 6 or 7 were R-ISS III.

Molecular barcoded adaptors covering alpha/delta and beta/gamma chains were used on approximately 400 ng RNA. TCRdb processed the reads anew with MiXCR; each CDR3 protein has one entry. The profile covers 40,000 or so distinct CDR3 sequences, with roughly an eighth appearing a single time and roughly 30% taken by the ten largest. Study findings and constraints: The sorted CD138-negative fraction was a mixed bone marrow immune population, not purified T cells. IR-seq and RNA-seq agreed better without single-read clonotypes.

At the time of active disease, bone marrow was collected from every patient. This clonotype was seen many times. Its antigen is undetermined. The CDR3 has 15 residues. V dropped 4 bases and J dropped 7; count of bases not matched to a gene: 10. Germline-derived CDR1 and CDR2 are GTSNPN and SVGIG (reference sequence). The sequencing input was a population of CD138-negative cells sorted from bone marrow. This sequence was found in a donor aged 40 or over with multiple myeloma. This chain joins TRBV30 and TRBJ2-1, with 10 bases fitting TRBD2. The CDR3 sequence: CAWNRMASGGNEQFF. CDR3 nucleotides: TGTGCCTGGAACCGTATGGCTAGCGGGGGTAATGAGCAGTTCTTC.